Described below is a single TCR beta chain sequence and its context. No antigen is known for it. It has no much larger one-base neighbor in the sample; base qualities were not kept. Participants in the prospective study were enrolled through a virtual design, were aged about 18 to 100 years, and lived in fewer than 30 United States geographic areas. In the prospective study, cohorts were assigned on the basis of participant-reported clinical history obtained from a screening survey and a study questionnaire. For ImmuneRACE Cohort 3, a participant was defined as recovered based on two consecutive negative NP/OP PCR tests, clearance by a healthcare professional, or resolution of symptoms. Each participant in the prospective study had whole blood, serum and a nasopharyngeal or oropharyngeal swab collected by mobile phlebotomists. Additional blood draws and questionnaires over an approximately two-month period could optionally be provided by prospective study participants. Prospective study blood samples were shipped either frozen or at room temperature before DNA extraction.

This specimen comes from a study of blood T cell repertoires in COVID-19 (dated by TCRdb to the early 2020s). With respect to the entire study: The collaborator samples originated in the United States, Italy and Spain and spanned the acute and convalescent phases of COVID-19. The material from the prospective study consisted of cDNA or gDNA derived from T cells, B-cell-depleted T cells, or PBMCs. Subjects who had been exposed to COVID-19, were actively infected with it, or had recovered from it provided the deeply sampled blood TCRbeta repertoires that made up the dataset. The repertoires were released in a freely available public database meant as a resource for research on the immune response to SARS-CoV-2. Samples came from the ongoing ImmuneRACE study (first 160 participants) plus 1,254 subjects from 6 global collaborators. A de-identified subject ID, COVID-19 status, age in years and sex were almost always included in the sample metadata. HLA class I and class II types, where available, came from metadata supplied by the sample provider rather than from assay-based typing. Summary of the overall study and its limitations: Clinical and demographic metadata were provided uncurated, with the amount varying by source and participant.

The CDR3 spans 15 residues, from the cysteine through the phenylalanine. Solely the CDR3 DNA is kept, with 45 bases framed from the first base. The junction carries 17 bases between V and J, which are trimmed by 5 bases and 4 bases respectively. CDR1 SEHNR and CDR2 FQNEAQ were looked up in the germline V gene (reference sequence). The immunoSEQ Assay, a bias-controlled multiplex PCR, was used to amplify TCRbeta CDR3 regions from genomic DNA. Processing in the source paper ran as follows. The number of nucleated cells in each sample was estimated by amplification of reference gene primers within the assay. Sequence reads were collapsed and filtered to measure the absolute abundance of every unique TCRbeta CDR3 rearrangement. For each sample, productive Simpson clonality was calculated as the square root of Simpson's diversity index over productive rearrangements. In TCRdb, the immuneACCESS table is reduced to in-frame sequences with V and J assigned. These tables do not hold every clone; where another copy was compared, an unresolved V gene accounts for under half, and the others remain unexplained. For V, J and clone size, that table is used; D and trimming come from the DNA. The sample table holds 300,000 or so clones, of which 87% were seen once. Clones ranked in the top ten supply approximately 5.4% of the sample.

The sequence was obtained from a woman aged 30 to 39 who had recovered from COVID-19. The chain was built from TRBV7-9 and TRBJ1-2, and perhaps TRBD1 as D gene, on 5 matching bases. Sequencing was done on a sample of PBMCs or T cells enriched from blood (not recorded which). In nucleotides, the sequence is TGTGCCAGCAGCAATCAAGACAGCCTCCTCTATGGCTACACCTTC. It specifies CASSNQDSLLYGYTF.